These 25 T cell receptor beta chains share one sample of origin, sequenced in a study of blood T cell repertoires in COVID-19. Repertoires were generated with immunoSEQ multiplex PCR, while TCRdb's copy carries only in-frame clones and drops some. The data show about 240,000 clones, roughly 87% seen once. Sequenced sample: peripheral blood. The receptor set was obtained from a man aged 60 to 75 who had recovered from COVID-19.

CDR3 loop: CASKTGPQYGYTF. CDR3 in DNA: TGTGCCAGCAAAACAGGGCCCCAATATGGCTACACCTTC. This chain links TRBV6-1 with TRBJ1-2; a possible D gene is TRBD1 (6 bases). This CDR3 is 13 amino acids long. The V end was cut by 7 bases, the J end by 5 bases, with 14 bases between. Germline CDR1 MNHNS, CDR2 SASEGT.

The V and J genes are TRBV5-4 and TRBJ1-1, with 9 bases identical to TRBD1. J was trimmed by 0 bases and V by 3 bases; bases with no gene match: 3. The length of the CDR3 is 15 residues. CDR1 and CDR2 (germline): SGHNT, YYREEE (reference sequence). CDR3 DNA sequence: TGTGCCAGCAGCTCACAGGGGGCCCTGAACACTGAAGCTTTCTTT. Protein: CASSSQGALNTEAFF. Filled out from reference TRBV5-4 and TRBJ1-1, the complete variable domain reads ETGVTQSPTHLIKTRGQQVTLRCSSQSGHNTVSWYQQALGQGPQFIFQYYREEENGRGNFPPRFSGLQFPNYSSELNVNALELDDSALYLCASSSQGALNTEAFFGQGTRLTVV.

This clone came up once. V usage is TRBV14 and J usage is TRBJ2-5; no reliable D call. Germline V lookup: CDR1 SGHDN, CDR2 FVKESK. Between the trimmed V and J ends, which lost 4 bases and 2 bases, there was a span of 11 bases. CDR3 length: 14 amino acids. The CDR3 sequence is CASSPLLQQETQYF. The DNA of the CDR3 is TGTGCCAGCAGCCCTCTTCTTCAGCAAGAGACCCAGTACTTC.

The chain combines TRBV7-2 with TRBJ1-4; 8 nucleotides align to TRBD1. Germline-derived CDR1 and CDR2 are SGHTA and FQGNSA. The CDR3 totals 15 residues. V lost 2 bases and J lost 5; bases outside the gene matches: 4. This CDR3 is CASSLPRTGNEKLFF. The CDR3, as DNA: TGTGCCAGCAGCTTACCTCGGACAGGGAATGAAAAACTGTTTTTT.

The rearrangement uses TRBV2 and TRBJ1-1, with 8 bases lining up with TRBD1. Germline CDR1 reads SNHLY; CDR2 reads FYNNEI. The CDR3 totals 16 residues. After removal of 8 bases from V and 1 base from J, the junction contained 12 bases not matched to a gene. As DNA, the CDR3 is TGTGCCAGCCAAATGGGGGGGACAGGTAAGAACACTGAAGCTTTCTTT. This sequence encodes CASQMGGTGKNTEAFF.

The chain combines TRBV5-6 with TRBJ1-3; 7 bases align to TRBD1. CDR3 length equals 16 residues. V lost 4 bases and J lost 0; bases outside the gene matches: 7. The V gene's germline CDR1 is SGHDT and CDR2 YYEEEE. The CDR3 protein is CASSTYRGHSGNTIYF. As DNA, the CDR3 is TGTGCCAGCAGCACCTACAGGGGACACTCTGGAAACACCATATATTTT.

The chain is built from TRBV2 and TRBJ1-3; 9 bases align to TRBD1. The germline CDR1 and CDR2 sequences are SNHLY and FYNNEI. V shed 3 bases and J 1 base; nucleotides not matched to a gene: 4. The CDR3 extends over 16 amino acids. The CDR3 DNA reads TGTGCCAGCAGTGACCGACAGGGGGTTTCTGGAAACACCATATATTTT. This codes for CASSDRQGVSGNTIYF.

The chain combines TRBV10-3 with TRBJ1-1, with unresolved D. The germline gives CDR1 ENHRY, CDR2 SYGVKD. The germline V and J ends were trimmed by 1 base and 0 bases, with 3 bases remaining between them. The length of the CDR3 is 13 residues. CDR3 protein: CAISEYMNTEAFF. CDR3 DNA: TGTGCCATCAGTGAGTATATGAACACTGAAGCTTTCTTT.

As regards this clone: The same CDR3 is also encoded by other DNA sequences in this sample. The chain employs TRBV5-1 and TRBJ2-1; 11 bases line up with TRBD2. Germline lookup yields CDR1 SGHRS and CDR2 YFSETQ. This CDR3 has 15 amino acids. The V and J ends lost 0 bases and 6 bases, in that order; junction bases with no gene match: 2. CDR3 amino acids: CASSLALAGGNEQFF. The CDR3 coding sequence is TGCGCCAGCAGCTTGGCCCTAGCGGGGGGCAATGAGCAGTTCTTC. Filled out from reference TRBV5-1 and TRBJ2-1, the complete variable domain reads KAGVTQTPRYLIKTRGQQVTLSCSPISGHRSVSWYQQTPGQGLQFLFEYFSETQRNKGNFPGRFSGRQFSNSRSEMNVSTLELGDSALYLCASSLALAGGNEQFFGPGTRLTVL.

This chain joins TRBV5-1 and TRBJ2-5; 10 bases fit TRBD2. V shed 0 bases, J shed 5 bases, and the junction held 7 bases outside the gene matches. Per the germline V gene, CDR1 is SGHRS and CDR2 is YFSETQ. The CDR3 spans 16 residues. CDR3 loop: CASSLASGGATETQYF. The DNA of the CDR3 is TGCGCCAGCAGCTTGGCCAGCGGGGGGGCCACTGAGACCCAGTACTTC.

The gene calls are TRBV3-1 (or the pseudogene TRBV3-2) and TRBJ2-7; 8 bases are a match to TRBD2. This CDR3 comprises 15 residues. Per germline, CDR1 LGHDT and CDR2 YNNKEL (reference sequence). Losses at the gene ends were 3 bases for V and 5 bases for J; bases not matched to a gene: 9. CDR3: CASSHFGGGLNEQYV. CDR3 bases: TGTGCCAGCAGCCATTTCGGGGGGGGCCTCAACGAGCAGTACGTC.

The CDR3 region is CASSPDLAGLSETQYF. The CDR3 nucleotides are TGTGCCAGCAGCCCTGACTTAGCGGGGCTATCAGAGACCCAGTACTTC. The chain is built from TRBV7-9 and TRBJ2-5; 8 bases are shared with TRBD2. The V segment lost 5 bases and the J segment 4 bases; nucleotides outside the gene matches: 12. This CDR3 spans 16 amino acids. Germline-derived CDR1 and CDR2 are SEHNR and FQNEAQ (reference sequence).

The rearrangement uses TRBV19 and TRBJ1-6; 10 nucleotides agree with TRBD1. This CDR3 has 13 amino acids. Per the germline V gene, CDR1 is LNHDA and CDR2 is SQIVND (reference sequence). V lost 9 bases and J lost 10; bases outside the gene matches: 6. The CDR3 sequence is CASRQGAGSPLHF. The CDR3 region has the DNA TGTGCCAGCCGACAGGGGGCGGGCTCACCCCTCCACTTT.

The rearrangement links TRBV9 to TRBJ1-1, with a tentative D call TRBD1 (5 bases). CDR1 SGDLS and CDR2 YYNGEE come from the germline V gene. V dropped 1 base and J dropped 3 bases, with 10 bases sitting between them. The CDR3 runs to 14 residues. CDR3 sequence reads: CASSVRGDYTEAFF. Written as DNA, the CDR3 is TGTGCCAGCAGCGTACGGGGGGACTACACTGAAGCTTTCTTT.

The V gene is TRBV3-1 (or the pseudogene TRBV3-2), the J gene TRBJ1-4; D remains ambiguous. Per the germline V gene, CDR1 is LGHDT and CDR2 is YNNKEL (reference sequence). The CDR3 spans 13 residues. With 1 base removed from V and 14 bases from J, the gap between germline ends came to 14 bases. CDR3 protein: CASSQAQTLTLFF. In DNA form, the CDR3 reads TGTGCCAGCAGCCAAGCTCAGACTTTAACGCTGTTTTTT.

This clone was recorded once. The J gene is TRBJ1-2, the V gene TRBV6-1; 11 nucleotides match TRBD1. The CDR3 has 16 amino acids. The V segment lost 4 bases and the J segment 8 bases; nucleotides outside the gene matches: 12. Germline V gives CDR1 MNHNS, CDR2 SASEGT. CDR3 coding DNA: TGTGCCAGCAGTGCCCGAAGGACAGGGGGCGGAAGAGGCTACACCTTC. Protein: CASSARRTGGGRGYTF.

V is TRBV5-5 and J is TRBJ2-7; TRBD1 matches 10 bases. The CDR3 is 15 residues long. V lost 0 bases to trimming and J lost 7 bases; unmatched junction nucleotides: 7. Germline V gene lookup returns CDR1 SGHKS and CDR2 YYEKEE (reference sequence). The CDR3 nucleotides read TGTGCCAGCAGCTTGGCCGGGACAGGGGCCTGGGAGCAGTACTTC. It is translated as CASSLAGTGAWEQYF.

This clone was counted between two and nine times. The gene calls are TRBV5-1 and TRBJ2-7, with 8 bases identical to TRBD1. The CDR3 has 15 residues. Trimming cost V 0 bases and J 0 bases; bases outside gene matches: 2. The V gene's germline CDR1 is SGHRS and CDR2 YFSETQ. The CDR3 reads CASSLGGTGSYEQYF. The CDR3 DNA sequence: TGCGCCAGCAGCTTGGGGGGGACAGGCTCCTACGAGCAGTACTTC.

This chain joins TRBV7-8 and TRBJ1-1; D gene unclear. CDR3 size: 14 residues. The V end was cut by 2 bases, the J end by 4 bases, with 11 bases between. Germline-derived CDR1 and CDR2 are SGHVS and FQNEAQ. The CDR3 bases are TGTGCCAGCAGCTTAAGGAACTCGGGCACTGAAGCTTTCTTT. Encoded protein: CASSLRNSGTEAFF.

This chain connects TRBV27 to TRBJ1-6; D gene ambiguous. This CDR3 region has 14 residues. V lost 6 bases and J lost 2, with 8 bases in between. Germline CDR1 and CDR2: MNHEY and SMNVEV (reference sequence). For the CDR3, the DNA is TGTGCCAGCAGGCTCGACACCTATAATTCACCCCTCCACTTT. It is translated as CASRLDTYNSPLHF.

The chain couples TRBV7-6 to TRBJ2-3; D is undetermined. The length of the CDR3 is 15 residues. Germline V gene lookup returns CDR1 SGHVS and CDR2 FNYEAQ. V lost 5 bases to trimming and J lost 0 bases, with 12 bases between them. The CDR3 nucleotides are TGTGCCAGCAGCACTTTCGCTTCTAGCACAGATACGCAGTATTTT. Translating gives CASSTFASSTDTQYF. The variable domain in full, with the rest retrieved from reference TRBV7-6 and TRBJ2-3, is GAGVSQSPRYKVTKRGQDVALRCDPISGHVSLYWYRQALGQGPEFLTYFNYEAQQDKSGLPNDRFSAERPEGSISTLTIQRTEQRDSAMYRCASSTFASSTDTQYFGPGTRLTVL.

The rearrangement links TRBV19 to TRBJ1-2; D is perhaps TRBD1 (6 bases). CDR3 length: 14 amino acids. The V gene's germline CDR1 is LNHDA and CDR2 SQIVND (reference sequence). V lost 7 bases to trimming and J lost 4 bases, with 16 bases between them. The CDR3 DNA sequence: TGTGCCAGTACTCCTATCACAGGGCTCTATGGCTACACCTTC. Translation: CASTPITGLYGYTF.

This rearrangement joins TRBV24-1 to TRBJ2-4, with a weak D call TRBD2 (6 bases). Germline assignment: CDR1 KGHDR and CDR2 SFDVKD. The CDR3 covers 13 residues. V was trimmed by 6 bases and J by 6 bases, leaving 11 bases between them. CDR3 DNA sequence: TGTGCCACCAGTTCTGGAGGGACAAACATTCAGTACTTC. Protein: CATSSGGTNIQYF.

In this sample, this clone turned up a few times. The chain employs TRBV12-3 or TRBV12-4 and TRBJ1-2, with 9 bases that match TRBD1. This CDR3 comprises 13 residues. Unmatched junction bases numbered 6, after V lost 6 bases and J lost 7 bases. The CDR3 region has the DNA TGTGCCAGCAGCCCGACAGGGGGTGGTGGCTACACCTTC. Residues: CASSPTGGGGYTF.

This chain connects TRBV5-1 to TRBJ1-3, with D possibly being TRBD1 (5 bases). The CDR3 spans 15 residues. The germline CDR1 and CDR2 sequences are SGHRS and YFSETQ. V shed 2 bases and J shed 3 bases, with 12 bases lying between them. In DNA form, the CDR3 reads TGCGCCAGCAGCTTAAGTGGGGGGTTTGGAAACACCATATATTTT. It specifies CASSLSGGFGNTIYF.